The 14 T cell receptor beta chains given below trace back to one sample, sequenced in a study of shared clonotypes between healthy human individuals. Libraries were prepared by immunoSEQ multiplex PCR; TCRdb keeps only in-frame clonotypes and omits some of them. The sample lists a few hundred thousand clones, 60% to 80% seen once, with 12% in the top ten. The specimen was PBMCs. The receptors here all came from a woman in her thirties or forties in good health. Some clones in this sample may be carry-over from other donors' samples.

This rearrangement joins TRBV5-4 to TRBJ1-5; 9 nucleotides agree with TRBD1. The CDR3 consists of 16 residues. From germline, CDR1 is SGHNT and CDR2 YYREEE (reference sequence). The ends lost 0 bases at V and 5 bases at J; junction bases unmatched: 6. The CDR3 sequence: CASSLEGTGFHQPQHF. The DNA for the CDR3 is TGTGCCAGCAGCTTGGAAGGGACAGGGTTCCATCAGCCCCAGCATTTT.

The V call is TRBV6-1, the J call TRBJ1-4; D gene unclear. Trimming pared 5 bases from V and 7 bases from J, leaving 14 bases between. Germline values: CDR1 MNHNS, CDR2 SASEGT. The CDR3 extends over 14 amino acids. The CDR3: CASSLRSLGEKLFF. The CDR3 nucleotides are TGTGCCAGCAGTTTAAGATCCCTCGGTGAAAAACTGTTTTTT.

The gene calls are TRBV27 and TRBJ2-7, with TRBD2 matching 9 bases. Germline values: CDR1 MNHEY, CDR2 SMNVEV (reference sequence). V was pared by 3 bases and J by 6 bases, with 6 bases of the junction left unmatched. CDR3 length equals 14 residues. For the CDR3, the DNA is TGTGCCAGCAGTTTTTCGGGACTAGCTAGCGAGCAGTACTTC. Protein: CASSFSGLASEQYF.

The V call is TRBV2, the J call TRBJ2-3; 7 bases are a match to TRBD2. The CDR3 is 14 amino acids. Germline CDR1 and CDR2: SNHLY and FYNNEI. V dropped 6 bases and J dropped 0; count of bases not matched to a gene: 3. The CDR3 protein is CASREGLSTDTQYF. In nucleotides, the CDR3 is TGTGCCAGCAGAGAGGGACTAAGCACAGATACGCAGTATTTT.

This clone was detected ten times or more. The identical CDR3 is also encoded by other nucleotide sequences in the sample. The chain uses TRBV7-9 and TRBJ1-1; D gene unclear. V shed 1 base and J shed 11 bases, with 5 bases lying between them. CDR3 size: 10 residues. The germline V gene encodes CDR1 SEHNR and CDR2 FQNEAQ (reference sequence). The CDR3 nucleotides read TGTGCCAGCAGCTTAGTTGCGGCTTTCTTT. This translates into CASSLVAAFF.

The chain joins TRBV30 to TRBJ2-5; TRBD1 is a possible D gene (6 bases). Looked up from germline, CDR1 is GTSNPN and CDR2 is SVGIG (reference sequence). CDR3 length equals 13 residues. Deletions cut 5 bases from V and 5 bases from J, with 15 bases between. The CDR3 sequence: CAWEVTGHETQYF. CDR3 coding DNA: TGTGCCTGGGAAGTGACAGGTCACGAGACCCAGTACTTC. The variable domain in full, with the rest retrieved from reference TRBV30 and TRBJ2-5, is SQTIHQWPATLVQPVGSPLSLECTVEGTSNPNLYWYRQAAGRGLQLLFYSVGIGQISSEVPQNLSASRPQDRQFILSSKKLLLSDSGFYLCAWEVTGHETQYFGPGTRLLVL.

The CDR3 sequence: CASSLDSRPTNEQFF. CDR3 DNA: TGTGCCAGCAGCTTAGATAGTCGCCCAACCAATGAGCAGTTCTTC. The chain employs TRBV11-3 and TRBJ2-1; D remains ambiguous. Per germline, CDR1 SGHNT and CDR2 YENEEA. V lost 0 bases to trimming and J lost 6 bases, with 12 bases between them. CDR3 length: 15 amino acids.

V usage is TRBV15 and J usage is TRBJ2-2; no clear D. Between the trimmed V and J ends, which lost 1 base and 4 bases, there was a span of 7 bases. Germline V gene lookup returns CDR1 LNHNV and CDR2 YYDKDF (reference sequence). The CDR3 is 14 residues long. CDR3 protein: CATSRGDFTGELFF. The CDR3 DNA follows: TGTGCCACCAGCAGAGGGGATTTCACCGGGGAGCTGTTTTTT.

CDR3 DNA: TGTGCCAGTACTCCTCCGGGACACACTAATGAAAAACTGTTTTTT. Amino acid sequence: CASTPPGHTNEKLFF. The chain carries TRBV7-9 and TRBJ1-4; tentatively, D is TRBD1 (6 bases). This CDR3 region has 15 residues. Germline V CDR1 and CDR2: SEHNR, FQNEAQ (reference sequence). V lost 9 bases, J lost 2 bases, and 16 bases lay in between.

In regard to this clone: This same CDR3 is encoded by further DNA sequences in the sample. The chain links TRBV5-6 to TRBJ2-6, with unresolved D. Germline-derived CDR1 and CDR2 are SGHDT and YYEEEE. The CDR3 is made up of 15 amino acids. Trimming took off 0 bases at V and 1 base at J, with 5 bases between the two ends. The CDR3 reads CASSLGLSGANVLTF. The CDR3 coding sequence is TGTGCCAGCAGCTTGGGCCTATCTGGGGCCAACGTCCTGACTTTC.

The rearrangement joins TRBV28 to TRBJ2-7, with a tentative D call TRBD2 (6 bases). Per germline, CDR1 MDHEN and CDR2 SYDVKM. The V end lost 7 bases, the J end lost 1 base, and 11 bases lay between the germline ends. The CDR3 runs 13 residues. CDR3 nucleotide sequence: TGTGCCAGCACCATAGCGGCGTCCTACGAGCAGTACTTC. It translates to CASTIAASYEQYF.

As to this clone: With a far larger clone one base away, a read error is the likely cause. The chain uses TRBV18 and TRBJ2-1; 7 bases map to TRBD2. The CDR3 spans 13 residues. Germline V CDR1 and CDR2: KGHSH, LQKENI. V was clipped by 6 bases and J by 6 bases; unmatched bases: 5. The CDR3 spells CASSSGECNEQFF. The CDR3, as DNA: TGTGCCAGCTCGAGCGGGGAATGCAATGAGCAGTTCTTC.

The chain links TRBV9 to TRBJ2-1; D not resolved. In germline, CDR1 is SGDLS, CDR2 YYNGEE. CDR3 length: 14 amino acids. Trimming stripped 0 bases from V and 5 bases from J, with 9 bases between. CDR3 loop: CASSVAGDHNEQFF. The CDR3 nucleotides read TGTGCCAGCAGCGTAGCGGGCGACCACAATGAGCAGTTCTTC.

The CDR3 sequence is CASSLEGGFGNTIYF. CDR3 DNA sequence: TGTGCCAGCAGCTTAGAAGGCGGATTTGGAAACACCATATATTTT. The genes are TRBV7-3 and TRBJ1-3; the D is unclear. The CDR3 has 15 amino acids. Per germline, CDR1 SGHTA and CDR2 FQGTGA. Trimming removed 2 bases at V and 3 bases at J, with 11 bases between.